In this sample, the clone carrying this T cell receptor beta chain turned up a few times. The V gene lost 7 bases and the J gene lost 5 bases, with 14 bases spanning the gap. Germline V gene data show CDR1 as MNHEY and CDR2 as SVGEGT. The CDR3 extends over 13 amino acids. The data were obtained in a study of identical twins. Template switching (which added a universal primer site) was used, and cDNA carried unique molecular identifiers. TCRdb reprocessed the 5' RACE reads via MiXCR and lists one record per CDR3 protein. Of 690,000 or so distinct CDR3 sequences listed, less than 7% are singletons. The sample consisted of naive T cells sorted from blood. V and J are TRBV6-2 or TRBV6-3 and TRBJ1-1; D perhaps matches TRBD1 (5 bases). This TCR was sampled from a man aged 18 to 29 in good health. The CDR3 sequence: CASTNGGTTEAFF. The CDR3 DNA sequence: TGTGCCAGCACCAACGGGGGTACAACTGAAGCTTTCTTT.